Listed below are T cell receptor beta chains from one sample, sequenced in a study of blood T cell repertoires in COVID-19. Clones were read by immunoSEQ multiplex PCR, and TCRdb kept only the in-frame ones, dropping some. The table has just over 650,000 clones, 85% to 90% seen once. Specimen: peripheral blood. These receptors were taken from a woman aged 18-29 years with acute or convalescent COVID-19. CDR3s include the opening cysteine and the closing phenylalanine or tryptophan. Fields, in order: D gene, V gene, J gene, clone size, CDR3 protein, CDR3 DNA. The D gene is left open where the match is weak. Only some rows state a clone size, as once, few, many or a class for expanded clones.

d_gene: TRBD1
v_gene: TRBV5-1
j_gene: TRBJ1-5
abundance: .
CDR3aa: CASSLEPGTVGSSTSQPQHF
CDR3nt: TGCGCCAGCAGCTTGGAACCCGGGACAGTGGGGAGCTCCACTTCTCAGCCCCAGCATTTT

d_gene: TRBD1
v_gene: TRBV11-2
j_gene: TRBJ2-7
abundance: .
CDR3aa: CASSWDRGPYEQYF
CDR3nt: TGTGCCAGCAGTTGGGACAGGGGACCCTACGAGCAGTACTTC

d_gene: TRBD1
v_gene: TRBV10-3
j_gene: TRBJ1-5
abundance: .
CDR3aa: CAIGDTGGSEQPQHF
CDR3nt: TGTGCCATCGGGGACACAGGGGGAAGTGAACAGCCCCAGCATTTT

d_gene: .
v_gene: TRBV7-9
j_gene: TRBJ2-1
abundance: .
CDR3aa: CASSLTHPPSYNEQFF
CDR3nt: TGTGCCAGCAGTCTTACACACCCTCCCTCCTACAATGAGCAGTTCTTC

d_gene: .
v_gene: TRBV4-2
j_gene: TRBJ2-7
abundance: .
CDR3aa: CASSPELGTSYEQYF
CDR3nt: TGTGCCAGCAGCCCCGAGCTAGGCACCTCCTACGAGCAGTACTTC

d_gene: .
v_gene: TRBV19
j_gene: TRBJ1-5
abundance: .
CDR3aa: CASSIYSSQGPQHF
CDR3nt: TGTGCCAGTAGTATTTACTCATCCCAGGGGCCCCAGCATTTT

d_gene: .
v_gene: TRBV28
j_gene: TRBJ1-5
abundance: .
CDR3aa: CASSRRGLGNQPQHF
CDR3nt: TGTGCCAGCAGTCGCCGCGGGTTGGGCAATCAGCCCCAGCATTTT

d_gene: TRBD1
v_gene: TRBV6-5
j_gene: TRBJ2-7
abundance: .
CDR3aa: CASSPLTGRYEQYF
CDR3nt: TGTGCCAGCAGTCCCTTGACAGGGCGGTACGAGCAGTACTTC

d_gene: .
v_gene: TRBV12-3/TRBV12-4
j_gene: TRBJ2-1
abundance: .
CDR3aa: CASSSRASGEQFF
CDR3nt: TGTGCCAGCAGTTCAAGGGCGTCGGGGGAGCAGTTCTTC

d_gene: TRBD1
v_gene: TRBV9
j_gene: TRBJ1-2
abundance: .
CDR3aa: CASSTQGAGYGYTF
CDR3nt: TGTGCCAGCAGCACCCAGGGGGCCGGGTATGGCTACACCTTC

d_gene: TRBD1
v_gene: TRBV28
j_gene: TRBJ2-2
abundance: .
CDR3aa: CASSFRGRPHGELFF
CDR3nt: TGTGCCAGCAGTTTCAGGGGGCGCCCCCACGGGGAGCTGTTTTTT

d_gene: .
v_gene: TRBV3-1/TRBV3-2
j_gene: TRBJ1-6
abundance: .
CDR3aa: CASSRTAYNSPLHF
CDR3nt: TGTGCCAGCAGTCGGACAGCTTATAATTCACCCCTCCACTTT

d_gene: .
v_gene: TRBV27
j_gene: TRBJ1-2
abundance: .
CDR3aa: CASSLSRAGDYGYTF
CDR3nt: TGTGCCAGCAGTTTATCCAGGGCAGGGGACTATGGCTACACCTTC

d_gene: TRBD2
v_gene: TRBV9
j_gene: TRBJ2-3
abundance: .
CDR3aa: CASSVRTQAGDTDTQYF
CDR3nt: TGTGCCAGCAGCGTACGGACCCAAGCGGGGGACACAGATACGCAGTATTTT

d_gene: TRBD1
v_gene: TRBV27
j_gene: TRBJ1-6
abundance: .
CDR3aa: CASSLDRTGTSPLHF
CDR3nt: TGTGCCAGCAGTTTGGATAGGACAGGGACTTCACCCCTCCACTTT

d_gene: TRBD1
v_gene: TRBV5-1
j_gene: TRBJ1-4
abundance: .
CDR3aa: CASSEHRDRSSGNEKLFF
CDR3nt: TGCGCCAGCAGCGAACACCGGGACAGGTCTTCTGGTAATGAAAAACTGTTTTTT

d_gene: .
v_gene: TRBV5-1
j_gene: TRBJ1-6
abundance: once
CDR3aa: CASSLGAGNNSPLHF
CDR3nt: TGCGCCAGCAGCTTGGGTGCAGGGAATAATTCACCCCTCCACTTT

d_gene: .
v_gene: TRBV15
j_gene: TRBJ2-7
abundance: .
CDR3aa: CATSMTRGSYEQYF
CDR3nt: TGTGCCACCAGCATGACCAGGGGATCCTACGAGCAGTACTTC

d_gene: TRBD1
v_gene: TRBV27
j_gene: TRBJ1-3
abundance: .
CDR3aa: CASSAGQTSYSGNTIYF
CDR3nt: TGTGCCAGCAGTGCGGGACAGACCTCTTACTCTGGAAACACCATATATTTT

d_gene: .
v_gene: TRBV21-1
j_gene: TRBJ1-1
abundance: .
CDR3aa: CAGRRGQLNTEAFF
CDR3nt: TGTGCCGGCCGGCGTGGACAGTTGAACACTGAAGCTTTCTTT

d_gene: .
v_gene: TRBV6-5
j_gene: TRBJ2-3
abundance: .
CDR3aa: CASSNTQDTQYF
CDR3nt: TGTGCCAGCAGTAACACCCAAGATACGCAGTATTTT

d_gene: .
v_gene: TRBV11-2
j_gene: TRBJ2-7
abundance: .
CDR3aa: CASSLGVGGGGAHEQYF
CDR3nt: TGTGCCAGCAGCTTAGGGGTTGGGGGAGGAGGTGCGCACGAGCAGTACTTC

d_gene: .
v_gene: TRBV15
j_gene: TRBJ1-6
abundance: .
CDR3aa: CATSLGVGGSPLHF
CDR3nt: TGTGCCACCAGCCTAGGAGTAGGGGGATCACCCCTCCACTTT

d_gene: TRBD2
v_gene: TRBV6-2/TRBV6-3
j_gene: TRBJ2-3
abundance: .
CDR3aa: CASSYLAGMTDTQYF
CDR3nt: TGTGCCAGCAGTTACCTAGCGGGGATGACAGATACGCAGTATTTT

d_gene: .
v_gene: TRBV3-1/TRBV3-2
j_gene: TRBJ1-3
abundance: .
CDR3aa: CASSQPGSYGNTIYF
CDR3nt: TGTGCCAGCAGCCAACCAGGGTCTTATGGAAACACCATATATTTT

d_gene: .
v_gene: TRBV5-1
j_gene: TRBJ2-2
abundance: .
CDR3aa: CASSLEQGTGELFF
CDR3nt: TGCGCCAGCAGCCTAGAACAGGGAACCGGGGAGCTGTTTTTT

d_gene: .
v_gene: TRBV28
j_gene: TRBJ2-2
abundance: once
CDR3aa: CASFRTVGPTGELFF
CDR3nt: TGTGCCAGCTTCCGGACAGTCGGCCCCACCGGGGAGCTGTTTTTT

d_gene: TRBD1
v_gene: TRBV29-1
j_gene: TRBJ2-1
abundance: .
CDR3aa: CSGSGQTDYNEQFF
CDR3nt: TGCAGCGGGTCGGGACAGACAGACTACAATGAGCAGTTCTTC

d_gene: .
v_gene: TRBV7-9
j_gene: TRBJ1-6
abundance: .
CDR3aa: CASSLKIGGNSPLHF
CDR3nt: TGTGCCAGCAGCTTAAAAATTGGGGGGAATTCACCCCTCCACTTT